The 9 T cell receptor beta chains below were found in one sample sequenced in a study of radiation and T cells in renal cell carcinoma. Regarding time point: baseline pretreatment blood. As to treatment: 15 Gy SBRT to primary tumor, nephrectomy 4 weeks later. Sequencing was performed with immunoSEQ multiplex PCR; in TCRdb, only in-frame clones are kept and a portion is missing. The top ten clones hold 3% of a sample with approximately 110,000 clones, approximately 80% of them seen once. This specimen was blood, taken from a patient whose treatment included radiotherapy and nephrectomy. These receptors were obtained from a woman aged 55-70 years with renal cell carcinoma.

The chain has TRBV6-6 and TRBJ1-1; no clear D gene. The CDR3 sequence is 13 residues long. Germline V gives CDR1 MNHNY, CDR2 SVGAGI (reference sequence). The V gene lost 0 bases and the J gene lost 10 bases, with 12 bases spanning the gap. In nucleotides, the CDR3 is TGTGCCAGCAGTTACTCGAAGGGTAATGGAGCTTTCTTT. Protein product: CASSYSKGNGAFF.

This clone was seen a few times. The J gene is TRBJ2-2, the V gene TRBV6-5; no clear D gene. Germline V gene sequence: CDR1 MNHEY, CDR2 SVGAGI. V dropped 2 bases and J dropped 0 bases, with 4 bases sitting between them. CDR3 length equals 14 residues. The CDR3 here is CASSYGANTGELFF. In DNA form, the CDR3 reads TGTGCCAGCAGTTACGGGGCGAACACCGGGGAGCTGTTTTTT.

Worth noting for this clone: A much larger clone is a single base away; this may be a read error. The chain combines TRBV7-2 with TRBJ1-1; 9 bases line up with TRBD1. Germline CDR1 reads SGHTA; CDR2 reads FQGNSA. The length of the CDR3 is 15 residues. CDR3 region: CAGSSWTGANTEAFF. As DNA, the CDR3 is TGTGCCGGCAGCTCTTGGACAGGGGCGAACACTGAAGCTTTCTTT.

This chain links TRBV30 with TRBJ2-7; a weak D match, TRBD2 (6 bases). Trimming took off 1 base at V and 12 bases at J, with 19 bases between the two ends. Germline loops: CDR1 GTSNPN, CDR2 SVGIG (reference sequence). This CDR3 is 13 amino acids long. This chain's CDR3 is CAWSASGVLFPYF. CDR3 nucleotides: TGTGCCTGGAGTGCCTCGGGGGTCCTATTCCCGTACTTC.

V is TRBV7-2 and J is TRBJ2-2; D not resolved. V was clipped by 2 bases and J by 8 bases, with 9 bases between them. The CDR3 is 13 residues long. Germline V gene lookup returns CDR1 SGHTA and CDR2 FQGNSA. DNA for the CDR3: TGTGCCAGCAGCTTACCGTCTCGGGGGGAGCTGTTTTTT. Its protein is CASSLPSRGELFF.

The chain recombines TRBV28 with TRBJ1-5; D may be TRBD1 (5 bases). Germline CDR1 MDHEN, CDR2 SYDVKM. V lost 6 bases and J lost 4, with 16 bases in between. The CDR3 is 15 amino acids. The CDR3 sequence is CASRPQGVHNQPQHF. The CDR3 coding sequence is TGTGCCAGCAGGCCCCAGGGAGTACATAATCAGCCCCAGCATTTT.

This clone was observed a handful of times. V gene TRBV30 combines with J gene TRBJ2-1, with TRBD2 identical over 13 bases. The CDR3 extends over 19 amino acids. With 1 base clipped from V and 2 bases from J, the junction kept 11 bases outside the gene matches. The germline gives CDR1 GTSNPN, CDR2 SVGIG (reference sequence). The CDR3 loop is CAWSASLTSGGRTYNEQFF. The CDR3 DNA follows: TGTGCCTGGAGTGCCTCCTTGACTAGCGGGGGGAGGACCTACAATGAGCAGTTCTTC. Filled out from reference TRBV30 and TRBJ2-1, the complete variable domain reads SQTIHQWPATLVQPVGSPLSLECTVEGTSNPNLYWYRQAAGRGLQLLFYSVGIGQISSEVPQNLSASRPQDRQFILSSKKLLLSDSGFYLCAWSASLTSGGRTYNEQFFGPGTRLTVL.

The J gene is TRBJ2-1, the V gene TRBV2, with TRBD2 matching 13 bases. CDR1 is SNHLY and CDR2 is FYNNEI in the germline V gene. The CDR3 length is 13 residues. The CDR3 here is CATSGGRNAEQFF. The CDR3 DNA reads TGTGCGACTAGCGGGGGGCGGAATGCTGAGCAGTTCTTC.

The V gene is TRBV5-4, the J gene TRBJ2-7, with TRBD2 matching over 8 bases. V dropped 4 bases and J dropped 2; count of bases not matched to a gene: 8. The CDR3 spans 15 residues. CDR1 and CDR2 from the germline V gene are SGHNT and YYREEE (reference sequence). Here the CDR3 reads CASSPGLGEAYEQYF. The CDR3 DNA sequence: TGTGCCAGCAGCCCGGGACTAGGGGAGGCCTACGAGCAGTACTTC. Drawing the rest from reference TRBV5-4 and TRBJ2-7, the complete variable domain is ETGVTQSPTHLIKTRGQQVTLRCSSQSGHNTVSWYQQALGQGPQFIFQYYREEENGRGNFPPRFSGLQFPNYSSELNVNALELDDSALYLCASSPGLGEAYEQYFGPGTRLTVT.